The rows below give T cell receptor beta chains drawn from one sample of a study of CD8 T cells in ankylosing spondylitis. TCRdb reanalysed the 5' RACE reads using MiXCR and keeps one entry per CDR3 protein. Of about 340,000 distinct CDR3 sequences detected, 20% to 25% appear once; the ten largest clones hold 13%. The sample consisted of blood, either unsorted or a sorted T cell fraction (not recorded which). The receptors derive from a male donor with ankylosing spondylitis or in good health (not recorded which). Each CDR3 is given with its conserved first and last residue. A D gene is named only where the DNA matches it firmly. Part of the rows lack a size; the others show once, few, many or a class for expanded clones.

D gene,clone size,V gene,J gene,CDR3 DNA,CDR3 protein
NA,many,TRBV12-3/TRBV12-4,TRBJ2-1,TGTGCCAGCAACCCGGGGGCCACTTACAATGAGCAGTTCTTC,CASNPGATYNEQFF
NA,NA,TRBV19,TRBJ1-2,TGTGCCAGTAGTATACCAACAGGGAGAGGCTACACCTTC,CASSIPTGRGYTF
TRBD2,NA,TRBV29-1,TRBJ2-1,TGCAGCGTTTCCCGGGACTACCGCTACAATGAGCAGTTCTTC,CSVSRDYRYNEQFF
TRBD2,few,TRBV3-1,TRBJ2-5,TGTGCCAGCATTGGACTAGCGGGGGACCAAGAGACCCAGTACTTC,CASIGLAGDQETQYF
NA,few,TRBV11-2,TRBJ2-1,TGTGCCAGCAGCTTAACTAGCTCCACCTACAATGAGCAGTTCTTC,CASSLTSSTYNEQFF
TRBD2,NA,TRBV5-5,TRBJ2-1,TGTGCCAGCAGCCCGGTGTTGGGGGGGAATGAGCAGTTCTTC,CASSPVLGGNEQFF
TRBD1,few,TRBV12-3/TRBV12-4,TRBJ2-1,TGTGCCAGCAGAGCTGGACAGGGTGAGCAGTTCTTC,CASRAGQGEQFF
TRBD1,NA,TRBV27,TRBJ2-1,TGTGCCAGCAGTTTATCGACCGGGACAGGCATATACAATGAGCAGTTCTTC,CASSLSTGTGIYNEQFF
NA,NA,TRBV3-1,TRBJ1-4,TGTGCCAGCAGCCATCAAGGTGTGGATTTGGGCGAAAAACTGTTTTTT,CASSHQGVDLGEKLFF
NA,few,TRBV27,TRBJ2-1,TGTGCCAGCAGCCTACTACATTACGATGAGCAGTTCTTC,CASSLLHYDEQFF
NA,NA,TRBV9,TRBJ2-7,TGTGCCAGCAGCGGGGGACGTTGGCCCTACGAGCAGTACTTC,CASSGGRWPYEQYF
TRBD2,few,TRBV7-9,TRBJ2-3,TGTGCCAGCAGCTTATCTAGCGGGGGGCACACAGATACGCAGTATTTT,CASSLSSGGHTDTQYF
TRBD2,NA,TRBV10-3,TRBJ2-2,TGTGCCGTATCGTCCGTCACTAGCGGGGCTAACACCGGGGAGCTGTTTTTT,CAVSSVTSGANTGELFF
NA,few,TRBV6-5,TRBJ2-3,TGTGCCAGCAGTTACGGCCTAGATACGCAGTATTTT,CASSYGLDTQYF
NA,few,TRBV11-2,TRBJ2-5,TGTGCCAGCGTAGGTGGACTGGAAGGGGGAGAGACCCAGTACTTC,CASVGGLEGGETQYF
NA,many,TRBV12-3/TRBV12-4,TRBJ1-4,TGTGCCAGCAGTTTTCATTTGGGACTGACGAATGAAAAACTGTTTTTT,CASSFHLGLTNEKLFF
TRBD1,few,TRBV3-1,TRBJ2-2,TGTGCCAGCAGCCCGACCGGGACAGCCTACACCGGGGAGCTGTTTTTT,CASSPTGTAYTGELFF
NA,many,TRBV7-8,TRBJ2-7,TGTGCCAGCAGCTTAGTCGGACAAGGAATCTACGAGCAGTACTTC,CASSLVGQGIYEQYF
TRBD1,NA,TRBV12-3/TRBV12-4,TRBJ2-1,TGTGCCAGCACCGGAGGACAGGGAACTTACAATGAGCAGTTCTTC,CASTGGQGTYNEQFF
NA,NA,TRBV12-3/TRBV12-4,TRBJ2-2,TGTGCCAGCAGCACGGCTGGCCCCGGGGAGCTGTTTTTT,CASSTAGPGELFF
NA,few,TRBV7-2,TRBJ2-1,TGTGCCAGCAGCTTAGTCACCGTCCCCAATGAGCAGTTCTTC,CASSLVTVPNEQFF
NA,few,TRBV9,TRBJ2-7,TGTGCCAGCAGCGTAGGGGACTCCGGGGAGCAGTACTTC,CASSVGDSGEQYF
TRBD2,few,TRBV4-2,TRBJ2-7,TGTGCCAGCAGCCAAGATCCACTAGCGGGGGGGTTCGAGCAGTACTTC,CASSQDPLAGGFEQYF
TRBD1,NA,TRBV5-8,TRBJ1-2,TGTGCCAGCAGCTCCGGGACAGCCTCTAACTATGGCTACACCTTC,CASSSGTASNYGYTF
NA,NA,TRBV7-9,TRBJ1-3,TGTGCCAGCAGCTTAGTTCCACGGGGGGATACTGGAAACACCATATATTTT,CASSLVPRGDTGNTIYF
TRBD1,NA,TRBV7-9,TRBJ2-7,TGTGCCAGCAGCCCGGACAGGGACCCCTACGAGCAGTACTTC,CASSPDRDPYEQYF
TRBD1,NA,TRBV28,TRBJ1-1,TGTGCCAGCAGAACGGGACAGGGCGATGAAGCTTTCTTT,CASRTGQGDEAFF
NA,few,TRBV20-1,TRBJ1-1,TGCAGTGCTCCCGGGACGGAGAACACTGAAGCTTTCTTT,CSAPGTENTEAFF
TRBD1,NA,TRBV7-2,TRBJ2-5,TGTGCCAGCAGCTTAGCGAACCCGGGACAGGGGGCGATGGAGACCCAGTACTTC,CASSLANPGQGAMETQYF
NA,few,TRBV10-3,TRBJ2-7,TGTGCCATCAGTGAGCGGGGTAGCTCCTACGAGCAGTACTTC,CAISERGSSYEQYF
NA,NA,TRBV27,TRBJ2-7,TGTGCCAGCAGTCCCGGGTGGGGGACTCCCTACGAGCAGTACTTC,CASSPGWGTPYEQYF
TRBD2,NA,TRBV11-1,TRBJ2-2,TGTGCCAGCAGCTTTGCTAGCGGGAGTCACGGGGAGCTGTTTTTT,CASSFASGSHGELFF
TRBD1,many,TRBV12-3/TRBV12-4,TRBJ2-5,TGTGCCAGCAGTTTAGGCTGGACAGGCCAAGAGACCCAGTACTTC,CASSLGWTGQETQYF
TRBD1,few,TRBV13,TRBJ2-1,TGTGCCAGCAGCGACCTAACAGGGGGTCAGTTCTTC,CASSDLTGGQFF
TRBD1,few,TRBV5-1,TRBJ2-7,TGCGCCAGCAGCTACGGACAGGGGGGCCACGAGCAGTACTTC,CASSYGQGGHEQYF
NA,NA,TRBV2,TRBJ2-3,TGTGCCAGCAGTGACGGCGGGTGGAGCACAGATACGCAGTATTTT,CASSDGGWSTDTQYF
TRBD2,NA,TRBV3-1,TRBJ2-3,TGTGCCAGCAGCCCGGACCTTGGACTAGAGTGGGGAGATACGCAGTATTTT,CASSPDLGLEWGDTQYF
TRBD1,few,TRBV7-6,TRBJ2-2,TGTGCCAGCAGCTTAGCGGGACAGGGGGAAACCGGGGAGCTGTTTTTT,CASSLAGQGETGELFF
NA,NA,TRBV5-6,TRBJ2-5,TGTGCCAGCAGCTTGGGGCAGTACCAAGAGACCCAGTACTTC,CASSLGQYQETQYF
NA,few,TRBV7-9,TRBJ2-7,TGTGCCAGCAGCTTAGTACTGGGGATGGAATACGAGCAGTACTTC,CASSLVLGMEYEQYF
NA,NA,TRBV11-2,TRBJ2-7,TGTGCCAGCAGCCCAGAGGGGGGGAAGACCTACGAGCAGTACTTC,CASSPEGGKTYEQYF
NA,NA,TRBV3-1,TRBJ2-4,TGTGCCAGCAGCCAAGATACGGGATCAAAAAACATTCAGTACTTC,CASSQDTGSKNIQYF